This entry describes one T cell receptor (beta chain). Its matching antigen is unknown. The data derive from a study of T cell responses to AZD1222 COVID-19 vaccine. Findings and caveats of the study: Possibly, clonal diversity was underestimated; donors were largely white British and included more females. It was only a handful of AZD1222 recipients who were seropositive at baseline.

Only in-frame clones appear in the TCRdb table, and some are missing; sequencing was by immunoSEQ multiplex PCR. The sample gives 150,000 to 200,000 clones, around 90% of which show up once; around 1.5% is in the top ten. The CDR3 loop spans 15 amino acids. The V and J ends lost 5 bases and 6 bases respectively, with 17 bases between them. Germline V CDR1 and CDR2: MNHEY, SVGAGI. This TCR was sampled from an adult in good health. This chain links TRBV6-5 with TRBJ1-5; tentative D call: TRBD1 (6 bases). The sequenced sample was peripheral blood, obtained on day 0 of AZD1222 vaccination. The chain's CDR3 is CASSQRGGGGQPQHF. CDR3 in DNA: TGTGCCAGCAGTCAAAGGGGGGGCGGCGGTCAGCCCCAGCATTTT.